These T cell receptor beta chains were read from a single sample in a study of blood T cell repertoires in COVID-19. Generated by immunoSEQ multiplex PCR, the TCRdb table keeps only in-frame clones and is missing some. Among approximately 130,000 clones listed, approximately 80% were seen once. The sample comprised peripheral blood. The receptors come from a man at least 80 years old with acute or convalescent COVID-19. The CDR3 runs from the conserved cysteine through the conserved F or W. Fields, in order: clone size, D gene, V gene, J gene, CDR3 DNA, CDR3 protein. The D gene is left open where the match is weak. Clone size is given for some rows only: seen once, a few or many times, or a class if the clone is expanded.

>.|.|TRBV2|TRBJ2-7
TGTGCCAGCAGTGAGACGAGGTCAGGGCAGCAGTACTTC
CASSETRSGQQYF
>few|.|TRBV5-1|TRBJ2-7
TGCGCCAGCAGCTTGGCGGGGTCTCCCATCTACGAGCAGTACTTC
CASSLAGSPIYEQYF
>.|TRBD1|TRBV2|TRBJ1-1
TGTGCCAGTAAGGGACAGGCCAACACTGAAGCTTTCTTT
CASKGQANTEAFF
>.|TRBD2|TRBV5-4|TRBJ2-1
TGTGCCAGCAGCCATCAGCGGGGGGGCGATGAGCAGTTCTTC
CASSHQRGGDEQFF
>.|TRBD1|TRBV19|TRBJ2-7
TGTGCCAGTAGCGACAGGGGGCTGACCTACGAGCAGTACTTC
CASSDRGLTYEQYF
>.|TRBD2|TRBV5-4|TRBJ2-3
TGTGCCAGCAGCCTTACTAGCGGGGGGAGACCAGATACGCAGTATTTT
CASSLTSGGRPDTQYF
>.|.|TRBV5-4|TRBJ2-7
TGTGCCAGCAGCTTGGGTGCAGGGGGAGGTAACGAGCAGTACTTC
CASSLGAGGGNEQYF
>.|.|TRBV2|TRBJ1-4
TGTGCCAGCAGGATGAATTCCGAGGGAAAACTGTTTTTT
CASRMNSEGKLFF
>.|.|TRBV7-2|TRBJ1-2
TGTGCCAGCAAACCGAACCGCGGGGGTACAGGGATTTATGGCTACACCTTC
CASKPNRGGTGIYGYTF
>once|.|TRBV3-1/TRBV3-2|TRBJ2-5
TGTGCCAGCAGCCAAGCCCGTACTTGGGGCCAGAAACAAGAGACCCAGTACTTC
CASSQARTWGQKQETQYF
>.|TRBD1|TRBV11-2|TRBJ1-1
TGTGCCAGCAGCTCGTTGACAGGGCTGAACACTGAAGCTTTCTTT
CASSSLTGLNTEAFF
>.|.|TRBV7-2|TRBJ2-5
TGTGCCAGCAGCCCCATGGGGCGGCAAGAGACCCAGTACTTC
CASSPMGRQETQYF
>.|TRBD1|TRBV6-5|TRBJ1-5
TGTGCCAGCAGTCCCCGGGGACAGGGACCTCAGCCCCAGCATTTT
CASSPRGQGPQPQHF
>.|TRBD1|TRBV11-2|TRBJ2-7
TGTGCCAGCAGCCGTGCCGGGACAGGCACCTACGAGCAGTACTTC
CASSRAGTGTYEQYF
>.|TRBD1|TRBV5-1|TRBJ2-2
TGCGCCAGCAGCTTGGCAGGGGGCGATACCGGGGAGCTGTTTTTT
CASSLAGGDTGELFF
>.|.|TRBV6-5|TRBJ2-7
TGTGCCAGCAGCTACAGAGCCACCTACGAGCAGTACTTC
CASSYRATYEQYF
>.|TRBD1|TRBV9|TRBJ1-4
TGTGCCAGCAGCGCACAGGGGGCCTCGGAAAAACTGTTTTTT
CASSAQGASEKLFF
>.|.|TRBV19|TRBJ1-4
TGTGCCAGTAGTATACTCGGGAATAATGAAAAACTGTTTTTT
CASSILGNNEKLFF
>.|TRBD2|TRBV13|TRBJ2-1
TGTGCCAGCAGCTTAGGGACTAGCGGGGGGCCATCGGGAGAGCAGTTCTTC
CASSLGTSGGPSGEQFF
>.|TRBD1|TRBV30|TRBJ1-1
TGTGCTTGGGCTGCGACAGGGGCGGAAGCTTTCTTT
CAWAATGAEAFF
>.|TRBD2|TRBV4-3|TRBJ2-1
TGCGCCAGCAGCCATAGGACTAGCGGATACAATGAGCAGTTCTTC
CASSHRTSGYNEQFF
>.|TRBD2|TRBV3-1/TRBV3-2|TRBJ2-3
TGTGCCAGCAGCCAACGTAGCGGGGGGGGCACAGATACGCAGTATTTT
CASSQRSGGGTDTQYF
>.|.|TRBV28|TRBJ2-2
TGTGCCAGCAGTTTTTTGCGTCTAACCGGGGAGCTGTTTTTT
CASSFLRLTGELFF
>.|TRBD2|TRBV6-5|TRBJ2-2
TGTGCCAGCAGCCCCGCGGGGGACGCCGGGGAGCTGTTTTTT
CASSPAGDAGELFF